The 18 T cell receptor beta chains in this list originate from one sample, sequenced in a study of blood T cell repertoires in COVID-19. Sequenced by immunoSEQ multiplex PCR; TCRdb stores in-frame clones only, minus some. This table has 200,000 to 250,000 clones, about 87% appearing once. The source material was peripheral blood. The receptor source for this set is a man aged 60 to 75 who had recovered from COVID-19.

This chain uses TRBV7-3 with TRBJ2-1; weak D call: TRBD2 (5 bases). V was pared by 0 bases and J by 4 bases, with 13 bases between. Germline CDR1 reads SGHTA; CDR2 reads FQGTGA. The CDR3 is 16 amino acids. Written as DNA, the CDR3 is TGTGCCAGCAGCTTAACAGGGAGCGGCACTTACAATGAGCAGTTCTTC. Translating gives CASSLTGSGTYNEQFF. The complete variable domain, with remaining parts taken from reference TRBV7-3 and TRBJ2-1, reads GAGVSQTPSNKVTEKGKYVELRCDPISGHTALYWYRQSLGQGPEFLIYFQGTGAADDSGLPNDRFFAVRPEGSVSTLKIQRTERGDSAVYLCASSLTGSGTYNEQFFGPGTRLTVL.

The V call is TRBV9, the J call TRBJ2-7; 13 positions match TRBD2. The germline V gene has CDR1 SGDLS and CDR2 YYNGEE. The CDR3 length is 16 residues. Germline trimming cut 2 bases from V and 2 bases from J; bases unmatched to any gene: 4. In nucleotides, the CDR3 is TGTGCCAGCAGCGTGTCCGGGACTAGCGGGACCTACGAGCAGTACTTC. Translated: CASSVSGTSGTYEQYF. The full variable domain, in which reference TRBV9 and TRBJ2-7 provide the parts outside the CDR3, is DSGVTQTPKHLITATGQRVTLRCSPRSGDLSVYWYQQSLDQGLQFLIQYYNGEERAKGNILERFSAQQFPDLHSELNLSSLELGDSALYFCASSVSGTSGTYEQYFGPGTRLTVT.

The CDR3 nucleotides read TGTGCCAGCAGGGCCCCGACAGTCTCCTACGAGCAGTACTTC. Residues: CASRAPTVSYEQYF. This sequence joins TRBV25-1 and TRBJ2-7; the D gene is possibly TRBD1 (5 bases). The germline CDR1 and CDR2 sequences are MGHDK and SYGVNS. The CDR3 covers 14 residues. V was pared by 6 bases and J by 0 bases, with 12 bases between.

This clone has a count of ten or more. V gene TRBV11-2 combines with J gene TRBJ2-7; D remains unclear. From germline, CDR1 is SGHAT and CDR2 FQNNGV. The CDR3 is 11 amino acids. With 4 bases removed from V and 3 bases from J, the gap between germline ends came to 4 bases. The CDR3 reads CASSWSYEQYF. CDR3 coding DNA: TGTGCCAGCAGCTGGAGCTACGAGCAGTACTTC. Full variable domain (outside the CDR3, taken from reference TRBV11-2 and TRBJ2-7): EAGVAQSPRYKIIEKRQSVAFWCNPISGHATLYWYQQILGQGPKLLIQFQNNGVVDDSQLPKDRFSAERLKGVDSTLKIQPAKLEDSAVYLCASSWSYEQYFGPGTRLTVT.

The rearrangement uses TRBV2 and TRBJ1-2; D uncertain. Germline V gene data show CDR1 as SNHLY and CDR2 as FYNNEI. This CDR3 has 13 amino acids. Trimming shortened V by 3 bases and J by 4 bases, and 9 bases separated the two germline ends. The chain's CDR3 is CASSELQLYGYTF. The CDR3, as DNA: TGTGCCAGCAGTGAGTTACAGCTCTATGGCTACACCTTC.

The rearrangement uses TRBV19 and TRBJ1-6; 9 nucleotides line up with TRBD1. CDR1 LNHDA and CDR2 SQIVND come from the germline V gene (reference sequence). There are 15 residues in the CDR3. V shed 6 bases and J 7 bases; nucleotides not matched to a gene: 7. CDR3 coding DNA: TGTGCCAGTAGGACATCCGGGACAGGGAATTCACCCCTCCACTTT. Translation gives CASRTSGTGNSPLHF. Complete variable domain (other parts from reference TRBV19 and TRBJ1-6): DGGITQSPKYLFRKEGQNVTLSCEQNLNHDAMYWYRQDPGQGLRLIYYSQIVNDFQKGDIAEGYSVSREKKESFPLTVTSAQKNPTAFYLCASRTSGTGNSPLHFGNGTRLTVT.

This clone was detected a few times. The chain employs TRBV6-5 and TRBJ1-5; D is possibly TRBD1 (5 bases). Germline CDR1 reads MNHEY; CDR2 reads SVGAGI. The CDR3 loop spans 15 amino acids. V was cut by 8 bases and J by 4 bases, with 18 bases left in between. The CDR3 DNA follows: TGTGCCAGCGCCGGGGGAGGGGCAGGGAATCAGCCCCAGCATTTT. Translation: CASAGGGAGNQPQHF.

V usage is TRBV9 and J usage is TRBJ2-1, with 7 bases lining up with TRBD2. The germline CDR1 and CDR2 sequences are SGDLS and YYNGEE. The CDR3 is 15 residues long. With 1 base clipped from V and 1 base from J, the junction kept 2 bases outside the gene matches. The CDR3 coding sequence is TGTGCCAGCAGCGTACAAGCGGGATCCTACAATGAGCAGTTCTTC. Amino acid sequence: CASSVQAGSYNEQFF. The full variable domain, its missing parts supplied by reference TRBV9 and TRBJ2-1, is DSGVTQTPKHLITATGQRVTLRCSPRSGDLSVYWYQQSLDQGLQFLIQYYNGEERAKGNILERFSAQQFPDLHSELNLSSLELGDSALYFCASSVQAGSYNEQFFGPGTRLTVL.

This sequence joins TRBV5-1 and TRBJ2-2, with 9 bases matching TRBD2. CDR3 length: 17 amino acids. CDR1 is SGHRS and CDR2 is YFSETQ in the germline V gene. The ends lost 0 bases at V and 2 bases at J; junction bases unmatched: 5. The CDR3 region is CASSLELAGVNTGELFF. CDR3 nucleotide sequence: TGCGCCAGCAGCTTGGAATTAGCGGGGGTCAACACCGGGGAGCTGTTTTTT. The entire variable domain, with the rest obtained from reference TRBV5-1 and TRBJ2-2, is as follows: KAGVTQTPRYLIKTRGQQVTLSCSPISGHRSVSWYQQTPGQGLQFLFEYFSETQRNKGNFPGRFSGRQFSNSRSEMNVSTLELGDSALYLCASSLELAGVNTGELFFGEGSRLTVL.

The chain combines TRBV6-1 with TRBJ2-1; no firm D call. The V gene lost 2 bases and the J gene lost 10 bases, with 18 bases spanning the gap. The length of the CDR3 is 15 residues. From germline, CDR1 is MNHNS and CDR2 SASEGT. The CDR3 DNA reads as TGTGCCAGCAGTGAAATGGGTCTCCTCGCCGGGGAGCAGTTCTTC. This gives the protein CASSEMGLLAGEQFF.

The chain links TRBV19 to TRBJ1-5; D not resolved. This CDR3 is 15 amino acids long. The V end was cut by 5 bases, the J end by 4 bases, with 15 bases between. Germline CDR1 and CDR2: LNHDA and SQIVND (reference sequence). For the CDR3, the DNA is TGTGCCAGTAGTCGAACAGAGCAGCGGAATCAGCCCCAGCATTTT. This translates into CASSRTEQRNQPQHF.

This clone was observed once. V is TRBV10-1 and J is TRBJ2-1, with 8 nucleotides matching TRBD2. Germline V gives CDR1 WNHNN, CDR2 SYGVQD (reference sequence). V dropped 4 bases and J dropped 8; count of bases not matched to a gene: 10. The CDR3 totals 15 residues. CDR3 residues: CASSAGSGIGDEQFF. The CDR3 region has the DNA TGCGCCAGCAGTGCTGGTAGCGGGATCGGGGATGAGCAGTTCTTC.

This clone occurred a few times. The chain has TRBV7-2 and TRBJ1-6, with 11 bases lining up with TRBD1. The J segment lost 11 bases and the V segment lost 6 bases, leaving 9 bases of the junction unmatched. Looked up from germline, CDR1 is SGHTA and CDR2 is FQGNSA. There are 15 residues in the CDR3. The CDR3 DNA is TGTGCCAGCAGGGAGCCTCCGGGACAGGGGGCACCCCTCCACTTT. Its translation: CASREPPGQGAPLHF.

The J gene is TRBJ2-2, the V gene TRBV11-2; 12 bases fit TRBD2. V shed 4 bases and J 4 bases; nucleotides not matched to a gene: 7. CDR1 and CDR2 (germline): SGHAT, FQNNGV. There are 17 residues in the CDR3. In DNA form, the CDR3 reads TGTGCCAGCAGCTCTAGACTAGCGGGGGCCGGCACCGGGGAGCTGTTTTTT. Translated: CASSSRLAGAGTGELFF.

V is TRBV2 and J is TRBJ1-1; D remains unclear. The germline CDR1 and CDR2 sequences are SNHLY and FYNNEI. Trimming cost V 5 bases and J 1 base, with 11 bases left between them. The CDR3 covers 14 residues. CDR3 region: CASSPSHTNTEAFF. The CDR3 region has the DNA TGTGCCAGCAGTCCCTCGCACACGAACACTGAAGCTTTCTTT.

The chain links TRBV18 to TRBJ2-7, with 10 bases aligning to TRBD1. The CDR3 is 15 amino acids. The trim removed 8 bases at V and 5 bases at J, leaving 12 bases unmatched. The germline V gene encodes CDR1 KGHSH and CDR2 LQKENI. CDR3 in DNA: TGTGCCAGCACCTACTCCGGGACAGGGGTCGACGAGCAGTACTTC. It is translated as CASTYSGTGVDEQYF.

The chain links TRBV5-1 to TRBJ1-4, with 7 positions matching TRBD1. The CDR3 has 13 residues. V lost 6 bases, J lost 3 bases, and 2 bases stayed unmatched. Germline values: CDR1 SGHRS, CDR2 YFSETQ. The CDR3 region has the DNA TGCGCCAGCAAGCAGGGGGCTAATGAAAAACTGTTTTTT. Amino acids: CASKQGANEKLFF.

The gene calls are TRBV7-2 and TRBJ2-6, with D possibly TRBD2 on 6 matching bases. Trimming took 5 bases from V and 2 from J, leaving 7 bases between them. The CDR3 is 14 amino acids. CDR1 is SGHTA and CDR2 is FQGNSA in the germline V gene. CDR3 nucleotides: TGTGCCAGCAGCCCGGGGGCTGGGGCCAACGTCCTGACTTTC. It yields the protein CASSPGAGANVLTF.